A single sample gave rise to the 32 T cell receptor beta chains below, sequenced in a study of blood T cell repertoires in COVID-19. Profiling relied on immunoSEQ multiplex PCR, and the TCRdb table lists in-frame clones only, not all of them. The sample includes more than 200,000 clones, 75% to 90% of them seen just once. Sequences were obtained from peripheral blood. The receptor set was obtained from a man younger than 45 with active or convalescent COVID-19.

The chain uses TRBV18 and TRBJ1-5; D not certain. The V end was cut by 6 bases, the J end by 4 bases, with 10 bases between. The CDR3 sequence is 13 residues long. In germline, CDR1 is KGHSH, CDR2 LQKENI. This CDR3 reads CASSPAQNQPQHF. The DNA for the CDR3 is TGTGCCAGCTCCCCAGCCCAGAATCAGCCCCAGCATTTT.

This clone was counted a single time. The chain recombines TRBV6-5 with TRBJ2-1; 12 positions agree with TRBD2. Trimming took 7 bases from V and 5 from J; bases not matched to a gene: 6. The CDR3 has 15 amino acids. Germline assignment: CDR1 MNHEY and CDR2 SVGAGI. CDR3 coding DNA: TGTGCCAGCATAAAAAGGACTAGCGGGAACAATGAGCAGTTCTTC. The encoded protein is CASIKRTSGNNEQFF.

The gene calls are TRBV7-2 and TRBJ1-5; D possibly corresponds to TRBD1 (6 bases). V lost 2 bases to trimming and J lost 1 base, with 12 bases between them. Germline CDR1 and CDR2: SGHTA and FQGNSA. The CDR3 is made up of 16 amino acids. DNA of the CDR3: TGTGCCAGCAGCTTACAGGGGACTACGAGCAATCAGCCCCAGCATTTT. Translation gives CASSLQGTTSNQPQHF.

The chain couples TRBV4-2 to TRBJ1-6; perhaps TRBD1 as D (5 bases). V lost 0 bases and J lost 4, with 13 bases in between. Germline assignment: CDR1 LGHNA and CDR2 YNFKEQ. The CDR3 runs to 17 residues. CDR3 in DNA: TGTGCCAGCAGCCAAGATCGTGGGGACTTGTATAATTCACCCCTCCACTTT. It yields the protein CASSQDRGDLYNSPLHF.

The rearrangement uses TRBV6-1 and TRBJ1-3, with D uncertain. Germline CDR1 and CDR2: MNHNS and SASEGT. The V end was cut by 3 bases, the J end by 6 bases, with 9 bases between. The CDR3 spans 13 residues. CDR3 protein: CASSERTLNTIYF. CDR3 coding DNA: TGTGCCAGCAGTGAGCGGACTTTAAACACCATATATTTT.

CDR3 DNA sequence: TGTGCCGCCCGACCGGGGACAGGGTCCTTGGAGACCCAGTACTTC. The encoded protein is CAARPGTGSLETQYF. The chain links TRBV2 to TRBJ2-5; 9 bases match TRBD1. From germline, CDR1 is SNHLY and CDR2 FYNNEI. J gave up 5 bases and V 11 bases, and 15 bases lay outside the gene matches. The CDR3 is 15 amino acids.

V and J are TRBV9 and TRBJ1-2, with D possibly matching TRBD1 (6 bases). The CDR3 totals 14 residues. V gave up 4 bases and J gave up 2 bases, with 12 bases separating them. CDR1 and CDR2 from the germline V gene are SGDLS and YYNGEE. DNA of the CDR3: TGTGCCAGCAGCACACCGACAGGCAACTATGGCTACACCTTC. Amino acid sequence: CASSTPTGNYGYTF.

The CDR3 loop reads CASSLRGSGANVLTF. The CDR3 DNA follows: TGTGCCAGCAGCTTACGGGGCTCTGGGGCCAACGTCCTGACTTTC. The rearrangement uses TRBV13 and TRBJ2-6; maybe TRBD2 (5 bases). The CDR3 is 15 amino acids. Germline V gives CDR1 PRHDT, CDR2 FYEKMQ (reference sequence). Trimming took off 2 bases at V and 0 bases at J, with 5 bases between the two ends.

The chain links TRBV4-1 to TRBJ2-1, with 10 nucleotides matching TRBD2. From germline, CDR1 is MGHRA and CDR2 YSYEKL. The CDR3 runs 15 residues. Trimming took 6 bases from V and 4 from J; bases not matched to a gene: 6. CDR3 coding DNA: TGCGCCAGCAGTTTAGCGGGGGGAAATTACAATGAGCAGTTCTTC. This translates into CASSLAGGNYNEQFF.

The chain has TRBV28 and TRBJ2-1, with TRBD2 matching 8 bases. Germline CDR1 is MDHEN and CDR2 is SYDVKM. This CDR3 is built from 16 residues. V was pared by 5 bases and J by 0 bases, with 6 bases of the junction left unmatched. The CDR3 is CASSVAGTSSYNEQFF. CDR3 in DNA: TGTGCCAGCAGTGTAGCCGGGACTAGCTCCTACAATGAGCAGTTCTTC. Using reference TRBV28 and TRBJ2-1 for the parts outside the CDR3, the full variable domain is DVKVTQSSRYLVKRTGEKVFLECVQDMDHENMFWYRQDPGLGLRLIYFSYDVKMKEKGDIPEGYSVSREKKERFSLILESASTNQTSMYLCASSVAGTSSYNEQFFGPGTRLTVL.

The chain employs TRBV10-3 and TRBJ2-1; 12 bases map to TRBD2. CDR3 length: 15 amino acids. The ends lost 2 bases at V and 10 bases at J; junction bases unmatched: 6. Germline V CDR1 and CDR2: ENHRY, SYGVKD. The CDR3 spells CAISEDGLAGTEQFF. The CDR3 bases are TGTGCCATCAGTGAGGATGGACTAGCGGGGACCGAGCAGTTCTTC.

The chain combines TRBV4-1 with TRBJ2-7; D possibly corresponds to TRBD2 (5 bases). Per the germline V gene, CDR1 is MGHRA and CDR2 is YSYEKL. CDR3 size: 16 residues. Trimming removed 1 base from V and 0 bases from J, with 13 bases in between. In DNA form, the CDR3 reads TGCGCCAGCAGCCAAGCCGGGAACCCGGGCTCCTACGAGCAGTACTTC. Protein product: CASSQAGNPGSYEQYF.

V is TRBV15 and J is TRBJ1-4; 9 bases fit TRBD1. The J segment lost 2 bases and the V segment lost 7 bases, leaving 11 bases of the junction unmatched. This CDR3 spans 17 amino acids. Looked up from germline, CDR1 is LNHNV and CDR2 is YYDKDF (reference sequence). The CDR3: CATTGTGTLGTNEKLFF. CDR3 nucleotides: TGTGCCACCACCGGGACAGGGACTTTGGGGACTAATGAAAAACTGTTTTTT.

The rearrangement uses TRBV3-1 (or the pseudogene TRBV3-2) and TRBJ1-1; no firm D call. V dropped 3 bases and J dropped 0 bases, with 5 bases sitting between them. Germline lookup yields CDR1 LGHDT and CDR2 YNNKEL (reference sequence). The CDR3 is 13 amino acids. The chain's CDR3 is CASSHSVNTEAFF. CDR3 nucleotides: TGTGCCAGCAGCCACTCCGTGAACACTGAAGCTTTCTTT.

V usage is TRBV27 and J usage is TRBJ2-5, with 14 nucleotides matching TRBD2. Looked up from germline, CDR1 is MNHEY and CDR2 is SMNVEV (reference sequence). With 3 bases clipped from V and 5 bases from J, the junction kept 17 bases outside the gene matches. The CDR3 sequence is 20 residues long. CDR3 in amino acids: CASSFYPGTSGSQQWETQYF. CDR3 nucleotide sequence: TGTGCCAGCAGTTTCTATCCCGGGACTAGCGGGAGCCAGCAGTGGGAGACCCAGTACTTC.

This clone was counted a single time. The chain links TRBV6-6 to TRBJ2-7; 8 nucleotides agree with TRBD1. V lost 5 bases and J lost 0; bases outside the gene matches: 3. Looked up from germline, CDR1 is MNHNY and CDR2 is SVGAGI (reference sequence). The CDR3 is 14 residues long. CDR3 loop: CASSRGTGSYEQYF. In nucleotides, the CDR3 is TGTGCCAGCAGTCGGGGGACAGGCTCCTACGAGCAGTACTTC.

The chain couples TRBV4-2 to TRBJ1-5, with D possibly TRBD1 on 6 matching bases. CDR1 is LGHNA and CDR2 is YNFKEQ in the germline V gene. V was shortened by 1 base and J by 5 bases, with 12 bases between the two germline ends. The CDR3 spans 15 residues. Written as DNA, the CDR3 is TGTGCCAGCAGCCAAGTAGCGACAGGCGATCAGCCCCAGCATTTT. Its protein is CASSQVATGDQPQHF.

The chain links TRBV7-2 to TRBJ2-3; a weak D match, TRBD2 (6 bases). CDR1 and CDR2 from the germline V gene are SGHTA and FQGNSA. V was clipped by 2 bases and J by 3 bases, with 12 bases between them. CDR3 length equals 15 residues. CDR3 protein: CASSLNPAGTDTQYF. As DNA, the CDR3 is TGTGCCAGCAGCTTAAATCCGGCGGGGACAGATACGCAGTATTTT.

V is TRBV4-1 and J is TRBJ1-4, with TRBD1 matching 7 bases. The V segment lost 2 bases and the J segment 0 bases; nucleotides outside the gene matches: 21. Looked up from germline, CDR1 is MGHRA and CDR2 is YSYEKL. This CDR3 spans 22 amino acids. CDR3: CASSQSRVSSVRGPATNEKLFF. In nucleotides, the CDR3 is TGCGCCAGCAGCCAATCCCGAGTTAGCTCAGTGAGGGGGCCCGCAACTAATGAAAAACTGTTTTTT.

The chain is built from TRBV4-1 and TRBJ1-4; TRBD1 matches 7 bases. The CDR3 runs 14 residues. From germline, CDR1 is MGHRA and CDR2 YSYEKL. V was pared by 3 bases and J by 7 bases, with 5 bases of the junction left unmatched. Written as DNA, the CDR3 is TGCGCCAGCAGCCAGACAGGGTGGGGTGAAAAACTGTTTTTT. Protein: CASSQTGWGEKLFF.

This clone was counted between two and nine times. This same CDR3 is encoded by further DNA sequences in the sample. The CDR3 spells CSTDTNTEAFF. The CDR3 nucleotides read TGCAGTACAGACACAAACACTGAAGCTTTCTTT. The chain combines TRBV20-1 with TRBJ1-1; unclear D gene. The CDR3 runs 11 residues. Trimming stripped 8 bases from V and 2 bases from J, with 9 bases between. The V gene's germline CDR1 is DFQATT and CDR2 SNEGSKA (reference sequence).

The chain links TRBV27 to TRBJ1-1, with D unclear. The CDR3 length is 13 residues. Per germline, CDR1 MNHEY and CDR2 SMNVEV (reference sequence). V shed 6 bases and J shed 3 bases, with 11 bases lying between them. The CDR3 region has the DNA TGTGCCAGCAGGGCTCAGGAATACACTGAAGCTTTCTTT. Translation: CASRAQEYTEAFF.

J is TRBJ1-5 and V is TRBV5-3, with no clear D. TRBV5-3 carries the ORF label, with uncertain function. Trimming cost V 5 bases and J 4 bases, with 22 bases left between them. This CDR3 is built from 17 residues. CDR3 nucleotide sequence: TGTGCCAGAAGACGGAGGCGGACCCCGAGCCAAAATCAGCCCCAGCATTTT. It yields the protein CARRRRRTPSQNQPQHF.

The rearrangement links TRBV30 to TRBJ1-6, with D maybe TRBD1 (6 bases). Germline values: CDR1 GTSNPN, CDR2 SVGIG (reference sequence). Between the trimmed V and J ends, which lost 2 bases and 4 bases, there was a span of 15 bases. The CDR3 contains 16 residues. This CDR3 is CAWSISRDTYNSPLHF. DNA for the CDR3: TGTGCCTGGAGTATCTCGAGGGACACATATAATTCACCCCTCCACTTT.

A single count supports this clone. The chain is built from TRBV4-1 and TRBJ2-3, with TRBD2 matching over 8 bases. Germline trimming cut 0 bases from V and 4 bases from J; bases unmatched to any gene: 15. Germline loops: CDR1 MGHRA, CDR2 YSYEKL. The CDR3 sequence is 19 residues long. The CDR3 spells CASSQEVLSTGLGADTQYF. The CDR3, as DNA: TGCGCCAGCAGCCAAGAGGTTTTGTCCACGGGACTAGGAGCAGATACGCAGTATTTT.

The chain carries TRBV2 and TRBJ1-5, with D possibly matching TRBD1 (6 bases). CDR1 is SNHLY and CDR2 is FYNNEI in the germline V gene. Trimming left V 4 bases short and J 2 bases short, with 24 bases between. The CDR3 is made up of 19 amino acids. The CDR3, as DNA: TGTGCCAGCAGTGTGCGACAGGTATTTTTTTTGGCGGGCAATCAGCCCCAGCATTTT. Its protein is CASSVRQVFFLAGNQPQHF.

The V and J genes are TRBV30 and TRBJ2-7; D is possibly TRBD1 (5 bases). Germline CDR1 GTSNPN, CDR2 SVGIG (reference sequence). The V gene lost 6 bases and the J gene lost 4 bases, with 16 bases spanning the gap. The CDR3 has 13 amino acids. CDR3 region: CACSTGGMYEQYF. CDR3 DNA sequence: TGTGCCTGCTCAACAGGTGGTATGTACGAGCAGTACTTC. Together with reference TRBV30 and TRBJ2-7, the CDR3 gives the full variable domain: SQTIHQWPATLVQPVGSPLSLECTVEGTSNPNLYWYRQAAGRGLQLLFYSVGIGQISSEVPQNLSASRPQDRQFILSSKKLLLSDSGFYLCACSTGGMYEQYFGPGTRLTVT.

V and J are TRBV3-1 (or the pseudogene TRBV3-2) and TRBJ2-2, with a tentative D call TRBD1 (6 bases). V was cut by 4 bases and J by 0 bases, with 9 bases left in between. The germline V gene has CDR1 LGHDT and CDR2 YNNKEL (reference sequence). The CDR3 is made up of 15 amino acids. This chain's CDR3 is CASSPDSSNTGELFF. In DNA form, the CDR3 reads TGTGCCAGCAGCCCGGACAGCTCGAACACCGGGGAGCTGTTTTTT.

The rearrangement joins TRBV7-9 to TRBJ2-1; 7 bases agree with TRBD1. The V gene's germline CDR1 is SEHNR and CDR2 FQNEAQ (reference sequence). The CDR3 loop spans 13 amino acids. V lost 10 bases to trimming and J lost 5 bases; unmatched junction nucleotides: 8. The CDR3 protein is CATRQGSNNEQFF. CDR3 sequence (DNA): TGTGCCACCAGACAGGGCTCGAACAATGAGCAGTTCTTC.

The CDR3 spells CASSYSGGADTGELFF. The DNA of the CDR3 is TGTGCCAGCAGTTACTCGGGGGGAGCGGACACCGGGGAGCTGTTTTTT. The rearrangement uses TRBV6-2 or TRBV6-3 and TRBJ2-2, with D possibly TRBD2 on 6 matching bases. V lost 0 bases and J 3 bases, leaving 11 bases between the germline ends. The CDR3 spans 16 residues. Germline CDR1 is MNHEY and CDR2 is SVGEGT.

The V call is TRBV5-1, the J call TRBJ1-3; D unclear. Germline-derived CDR1 and CDR2 are SGHRS and YFSETQ. The CDR3 totals 15 residues. V lost 4 bases, J lost 0 bases, and 11 bases lay in between. The DNA of the CDR3 is TGCGCCAGCAGCGTGCTTGGCCACTCTGGAAACACCATATATTTT. Translated: CASSVLGHSGNTIYF.

This chain uses TRBV3-1 (or the pseudogene TRBV3-2) with TRBJ1-1; 7 nucleotides line up with TRBD1. This CDR3 comprises 14 residues. V gave up 4 bases and J gave up 1 base; unmatched junction bases: 3. The germline gives CDR1 LGHDT, CDR2 YNNKEL (reference sequence). DNA of the CDR3: TGTGCCAGCAGCCCGGGACAGACGAACACTGAAGCTTTCTTT. This codes for CASSPGQTNTEAFF.